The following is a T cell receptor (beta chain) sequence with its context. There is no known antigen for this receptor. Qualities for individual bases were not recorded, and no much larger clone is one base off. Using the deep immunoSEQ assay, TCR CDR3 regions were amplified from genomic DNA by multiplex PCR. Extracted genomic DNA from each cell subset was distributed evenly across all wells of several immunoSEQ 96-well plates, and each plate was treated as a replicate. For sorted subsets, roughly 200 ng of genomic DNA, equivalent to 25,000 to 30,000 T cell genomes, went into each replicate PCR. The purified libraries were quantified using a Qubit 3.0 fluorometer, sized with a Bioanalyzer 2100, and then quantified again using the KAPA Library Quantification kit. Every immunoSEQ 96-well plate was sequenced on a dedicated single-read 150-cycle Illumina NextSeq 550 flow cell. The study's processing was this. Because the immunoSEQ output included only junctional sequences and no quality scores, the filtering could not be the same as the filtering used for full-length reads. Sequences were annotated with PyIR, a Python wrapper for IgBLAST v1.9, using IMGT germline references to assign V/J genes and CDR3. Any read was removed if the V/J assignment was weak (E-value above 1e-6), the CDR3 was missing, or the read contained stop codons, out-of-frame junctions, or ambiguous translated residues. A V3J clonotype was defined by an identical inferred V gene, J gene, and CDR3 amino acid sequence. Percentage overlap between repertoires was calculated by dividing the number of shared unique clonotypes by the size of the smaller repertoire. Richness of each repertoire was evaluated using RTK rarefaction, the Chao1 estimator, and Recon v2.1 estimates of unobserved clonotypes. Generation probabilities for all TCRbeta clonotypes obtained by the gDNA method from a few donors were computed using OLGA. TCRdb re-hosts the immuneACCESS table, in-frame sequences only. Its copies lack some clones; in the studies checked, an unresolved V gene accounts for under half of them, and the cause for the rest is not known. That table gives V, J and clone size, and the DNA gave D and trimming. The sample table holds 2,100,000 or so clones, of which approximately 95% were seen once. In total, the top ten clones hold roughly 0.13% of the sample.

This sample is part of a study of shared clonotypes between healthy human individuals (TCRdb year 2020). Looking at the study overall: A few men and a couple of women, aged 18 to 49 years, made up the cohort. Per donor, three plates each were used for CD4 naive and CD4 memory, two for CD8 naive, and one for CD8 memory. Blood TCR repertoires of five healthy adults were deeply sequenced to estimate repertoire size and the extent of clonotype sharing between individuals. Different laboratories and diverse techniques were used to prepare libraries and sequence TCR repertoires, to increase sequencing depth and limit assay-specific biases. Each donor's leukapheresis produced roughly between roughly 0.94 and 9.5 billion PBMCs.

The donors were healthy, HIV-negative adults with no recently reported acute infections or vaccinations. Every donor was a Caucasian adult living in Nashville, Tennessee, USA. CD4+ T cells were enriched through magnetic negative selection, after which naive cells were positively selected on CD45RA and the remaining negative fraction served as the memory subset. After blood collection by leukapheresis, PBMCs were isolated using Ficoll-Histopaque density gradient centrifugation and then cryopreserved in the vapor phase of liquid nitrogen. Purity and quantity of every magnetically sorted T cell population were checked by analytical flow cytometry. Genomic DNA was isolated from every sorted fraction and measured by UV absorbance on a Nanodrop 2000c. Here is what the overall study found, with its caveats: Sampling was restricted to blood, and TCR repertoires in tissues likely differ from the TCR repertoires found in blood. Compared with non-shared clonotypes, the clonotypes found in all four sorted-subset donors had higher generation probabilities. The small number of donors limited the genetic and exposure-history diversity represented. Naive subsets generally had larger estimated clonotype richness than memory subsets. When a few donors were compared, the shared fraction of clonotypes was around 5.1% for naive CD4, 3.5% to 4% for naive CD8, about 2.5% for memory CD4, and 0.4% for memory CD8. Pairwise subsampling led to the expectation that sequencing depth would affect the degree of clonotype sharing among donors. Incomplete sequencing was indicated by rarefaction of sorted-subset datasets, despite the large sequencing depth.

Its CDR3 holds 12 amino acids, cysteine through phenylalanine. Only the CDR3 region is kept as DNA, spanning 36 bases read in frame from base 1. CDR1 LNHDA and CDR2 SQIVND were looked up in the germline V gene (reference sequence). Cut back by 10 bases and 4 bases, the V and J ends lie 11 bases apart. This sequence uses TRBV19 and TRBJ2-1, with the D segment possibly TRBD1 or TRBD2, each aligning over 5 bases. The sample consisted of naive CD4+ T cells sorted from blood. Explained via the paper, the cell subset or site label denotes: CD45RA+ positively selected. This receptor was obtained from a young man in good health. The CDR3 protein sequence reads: CATRDPYNEQFF. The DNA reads TGTGCCACCCGGGACCCTTACAATGAGCAGTTCTTC.